These 27 T cell receptor beta chains were all obtained from the same sample, sequenced in a study of patients and donors after allogeneic stem cell transplantation. TCRdb passed the RT-PCR reads through MiXCR, listing each CDR3 protein once. This table has approximately 170,000 distinct CDR3 sequences, 24% appearing once. Sequences were obtained from blood, either unsorted or a sorted T cell fraction (not recorded which). Receptors originate from a human donor who was either an allogeneic HSCT recipient or a stem cell or donor lymphocyte infusion donor (not recorded which). It is not recorded whose cells these are; they may come from a transplant donor.

As for this clonotype: No conserved phenylalanine or tryptophan ends this CDR3, so it is likely a read error. The CDR3 DNA follows: TGTGCCAGCAGTACCAAGACAGGAGTGAACACTGAAGCTTTCCTT. Its protein is CASSTKTGVNTEAFL. V and J are TRBV6-5 and TRBJ1-1, with D perhaps matching TRBD1 (6 bases). This CDR3 region has 15 residues. V was clipped by 5 bases and J by 0 bases, with 13 bases between them. From germline, CDR1 is MNHEY and CDR2 SVGAGI.

This clonotype has ten or more counts. The chain is built from TRBV12-3 or TRBV12-4 and TRBJ1-1, with TRBD1 as a possible D gene (5 bases). Between the trimmed V and J ends, which lost 2 bases and 0 bases, there was a span of 13 bases. This CDR3 has 16 amino acids. CDR3: CASSLMVPDMNTEAFF. The CDR3 DNA reads TGTGCCAGCAGTTTAATGGTGCCGGACATGAACACTGAAGCTTTCTTT.

The chain employs TRBV7-2 and TRBJ2-4; D is uncertain. Per the germline V gene, CDR1 is SGHTA and CDR2 is FQGNSA. V was trimmed by 1 base and J by 7 bases, leaving 11 bases between them. The CDR3 length is 14 residues. The CDR3 bases are TGTGCCAGCAGCTTAGATGTAGGGATGAACATTCAGTACTTC. It translates to CASSLDVGMNIQYF.

Many counts were recorded for this clonotype. The chain uses TRBV7-2 and TRBJ2-1; 9 nucleotides line up with TRBD2. V dropped 5 bases and J dropped 2; count of bases not matched to a gene: 4. In germline, CDR1 is SGHTA, CDR2 FQGNSA. The CDR3 is 15 residues long. CDR3 amino acids: CASSIAGGTYNEQFF. Written as DNA, the CDR3 is TGTGCCAGCAGCATCGCGGGGGGGACCTACAATGAGCAGTTCTTC.

The J gene is TRBJ1-2, the V gene TRBV24-1; D perhaps matches TRBD1 (5 bases). The CDR3 loop spans 14 amino acids. Germline V gives CDR1 KGHDR, CDR2 SFDVKD. The V gene lost 4 bases and the J gene lost 4 bases, with 12 bases spanning the gap. The DNA of the CDR3 is TGTGCCACCAGTGACGCGGGACTGAGCTATGGCTACACCTTC. Amino acids: CATSDAGLSYGYTF.

This clonotype appeared a few times. The chain links TRBV20-1 to TRBJ2-2; D is undetermined. V was clipped by 5 bases and J by 8 bases, with 15 bases between them. This CDR3 spans 13 amino acids. Germline values: CDR1 DFQATT, CDR2 SNEGSKA (reference sequence). CDR3 residues: CSAPEISRGELFF. The CDR3 DNA reads as TGCAGTGCTCCCGAGATCTCTCGGGGGGAGCTGTTTTTT.

This clonotype was seen a few times. The rearrangement links TRBV5-1 to TRBJ2-7, with 10 positions matching TRBD2. This CDR3 spans 15 amino acids. V lost 4 bases to trimming and J lost 1 base; unmatched junction nucleotides: 5. The germline CDR1 and CDR2 sequences are SGHRS and YFSETQ. CDR3 region: CASSVTSGPSYEQYF. CDR3 sequence (DNA): TGCGCCAGCAGCGTGACTAGCGGGCCGTCCTACGAGCAGTACTTC.

The chain joins TRBV14 to TRBJ1-1; perhaps TRBD1 as D (5 bases). Trimming shortened V by 8 bases and J by 2 bases, and 12 bases separated the two germline ends. CDR1 and CDR2 from the germline V gene are SGHDN and FVKESK. The CDR3 contains 13 residues. The CDR3 region is CASHWGTNTEAFF. CDR3 nucleotides: TGTGCCAGCCATTGGGGGACCAACACTGAAGCTTTCTTT.

With regard to this clonotype: This is likely a read error, given that the CDR3 carries no conserved phenylalanine or tryptophan at its end. This chain uses TRBV3-1 with TRBJ1-1, with D unresolved. Germline V CDR1 and CDR2: LGHDT, YNNKEL (reference sequence). The CDR3 is 13 amino acids. V was clipped by 3 bases and J by 1 base, with 6 bases between them. CDR3 in DNA: TGTGCCAGCAGCCAGTTCCGGAACACTGAAGCTTTCTTG. This encodes CASSQFRNTEAFL.

The chain combines TRBV18 with TRBJ2-2; D is perhaps TRBD1 (6 bases). V lost 2 bases to trimming and J lost 3 bases, with 10 bases between them. The CDR3 spans 15 residues. Per the germline V gene, CDR1 is KGHSH and CDR2 is LQKENI. The CDR3 DNA is TGTGCCAGCTCACCAAACAGGGTTGACACCGGGGAGCTGTTTTTT. This encodes CASSPNRVDTGELFF. Based on the CDR3 plus reference TRBV18 and TRBJ2-2, the full variable domain is NAGVMQNPRHLVRRRGQEARLRCSPMKGHSHVYWYRQLPEEGLKFMVYLQKENIIDESGMPKERFSAEFPKEGPSILRIQQVVRGDSAAYFCASSPNRVDTGELFFGEGSRLTVL.

This rearrangement joins TRBV20-1 to TRBJ1-4; D unresolved. CDR3 length: 14 amino acids. The V and J ends lost 2 bases and 2 bases respectively, with 9 bases between them. Germline values: CDR1 DFQATT, CDR2 SNEGSKA (reference sequence). CDR3 nucleotide sequence: TGCAGTGCTAGACTTAAAGGGACTAATGAAAAACTGTTTTTT. It is translated as CSARLKGTNEKLFF.

The chain recombines TRBV4-1 with TRBJ1-1, with 7 positions matching TRBD1. CDR1 and CDR2 (germline): MGHRA, YSYEKL. The CDR3 totals 19 residues. Unmatched junction bases numbered 16, after V lost 3 bases and J lost 0 bases. The CDR3 spells CASSHHWAGGINLNTEAFF. In DNA form, the CDR3 reads TGCGCCAGCAGCCACCATTGGGCAGGGGGGATAAATCTGAACACTGAAGCTTTCTTT.

Only a few counts were recorded for this clonotype. The CDR3 reads CASSHWTALYGYTF. The CDR3 coding sequence is TGCGCCAGCAGCCACTGGACAGCCCTCTATGGCTACACCTTC. The chain joins TRBV4-1 to TRBJ1-2; a weak D match, TRBD1 (6 bases). Deletions cut 3 bases from V and 4 bases from J, with 12 bases between. The CDR3 totals 14 residues. From germline, CDR1 is MGHRA and CDR2 YSYEKL.

The chain has TRBV5-1 and TRBJ1-1, with D maybe TRBD1 (5 bases). The CDR3 covers 14 residues. The V gene's germline CDR1 is SGHRS and CDR2 YFSETQ. V was clipped by 4 bases and J by 2 bases, with 12 bases between them. The CDR3 DNA follows: TGCGCCAGCAGCGGGGGGAGTACAAACACTGAAGCTTTCTTT. This translates into CASSGGSTNTEAFF.

The V call is TRBV5-1, the J call TRBJ2-3; TRBD1 matches at 9 bases. CDR1 and CDR2 (germline): SGHRS, YFSETQ. CDR3 length: 15 amino acids. Trimming took 0 bases from V and 3 from J; bases not matched to a gene: 2. The CDR3 DNA reads TGCGCCAGCAGCTTGGAACAGGGGGCTACAGATACGCAGTATTTT. Translating it yields CASSLEQGATDTQYF.

The rearrangement joins TRBV7-2 to TRBJ2-2, with no clear D. The CDR3 has 14 amino acids. Deletions cut 7 bases from V and 6 bases from J, with 15 bases between. Germline V gene sequence: CDR1 SGHTA, CDR2 FQGNSA. This CDR3 is CASTKVGWSGELFF. CDR3 bases: TGTGCCAGCACCAAAGTAGGGTGGTCCGGGGAGCTGTTTTTT.

This clonotype occurred many times. The genes are TRBV5-6 and TRBJ1-6; maybe TRBD1 (5 bases). Trimming pared 1 base from V and 7 bases from J, leaving 12 bases between. Looked up from germline, CDR1 is SGHDT and CDR2 is YYEEEE. This CDR3 region has 15 residues. This CDR3 is CASSLTGRGNSPLHF. The DNA for the CDR3 is TGTGCCAGCAGCTTGACGGGACGGGGAAATTCACCCCTCCACTTT.

This clonotype was seen more than once but under ten times. The chain recombines TRBV24-1 with TRBJ2-7, with TRBD2 matching 7 bases. The CDR3 length is 15 residues. Trimming removed 5 bases from V and 4 bases from J; junction bases left unmatched: 10. CDR1 is KGHDR and CDR2 is SFDVKD in the germline V gene. CDR3 in amino acids: CATSGPGGSMYEQYF. In nucleotides, the CDR3 is TGTGCCACCAGTGGTCCTGGCGGGAGTATGTACGAGCAGTACTTC.

This chain links TRBV20-1 with TRBJ2-2; D is unclear. The CDR3 is 13 residues long. Trimming shortened V by 0 bases and J by 8 bases, and 10 bases separated the two germline ends. Germline loops: CDR1 DFQATT, CDR2 SNEGSKA (reference sequence). The CDR3 DNA is TGCAGTGCTAGAGATCCCCAGATTGGGGAGCTGTTTTTT. It yields the protein CSARDPQIGELFF.

This clonotype was counted a few times. The chain recombines TRBV5-1 with TRBJ1-2; no reliable D call. CDR3 length: 15 residues. The germline gives CDR1 SGHRS, CDR2 YFSETQ. The V gene lost 4 bases and the J gene lost 1 base, with 14 bases spanning the gap. CDR3 protein: CASSPSVRGNYGYTF. In DNA, the CDR3 is TGCGCCAGCAGCCCATCGGTACGGGGTAACTATGGCTACACCTTC.

The chain has TRBV20-1 and TRBJ2-1, with TRBD2 matching over 11 bases. CDR3 length: 14 residues. V shed 6 bases, J shed 6 bases, and the junction held 7 bases outside the gene matches. CDR1 and CDR2 (germline): DFQATT, SNEGSKA (reference sequence). The CDR3 spells CSASSGRAPNEQFF. The CDR3 bases are TGCAGTGCCAGTAGCGGGAGGGCTCCCAATGAGCAGTTCTTC.

The CDR3 DNA reads TGTGCCAGCAGTTACTCGGGACTAGCGGGGTTTCGGGAGACCCAGTACTTC. Protein product: CASSYSGLAGFRETQYF. J is TRBJ2-5 and V is TRBV6-5; TRBD2 matches 13 bases. The CDR3 totals 17 residues. Germline loops: CDR1 MNHEY, CDR2 SVGAGI. J was trimmed by 5 bases and V by 0 bases; bases with no gene match: 6.

The V and J genes are TRBV6-6 and TRBJ2-2, with D perhaps TRBD2 (6 bases). The V end was cut by 4 bases, the J end by 2 bases, with 14 bases between. CDR1 MNHNY and CDR2 SVGAGI come from the germline V gene (reference sequence). The CDR3 totals 16 residues. The CDR3 loop reads CASSSRMGGNTGELFF. The DNA of the CDR3 is TGTGCCAGCAGTTCCCGAATGGGGGGAAACACCGGGGAGCTGTTTTTT.

The chain links TRBV24-1 to TRBJ2-3; the D gene is possibly TRBD2 (7 bases). V lost 4 bases and J lost 5, with 15 bases in between. Looked up from germline, CDR1 is KGHDR and CDR2 is SFDVKD. The CDR3 consists of 15 residues. The DNA for the CDR3 is TGTGCCACCAGTGACCCTGGGGGGGCCGGAGATACGCAGTATTTT. Amino acid sequence: CATSDPGGAGDTQYF.

In its sample, this clonotype was seen a few times. The chain has TRBV5-1 and TRBJ1-2; D gene unclear. The CDR3 totals 15 residues. Germline loops: CDR1 SGHRS, CDR2 YFSETQ. Trimming removed 1 base from V and 4 bases from J, with 14 bases in between. For the CDR3, the DNA is TGCGCCAGCAGCTTGACGATGGCAGGCCCCTATGGCTACACCTTC. It is translated as CASSLTMAGPYGYTF.

This chain links TRBV30 with TRBJ2-7; 7 bases line up with TRBD2. V was pared by 3 bases and J by 3 bases, with 5 bases of the junction left unmatched. The length of the CDR3 is 13 residues. The germline CDR1 and CDR2 sequences are GTSNPN and SVGIG (reference sequence). The chain's CDR3 is CAWRKREGYEQYF. CDR3 nucleotide sequence: TGTGCCTGGAGAAAGAGGGAGGGCTACGAGCAGTACTTC. Combining the CDR3 with reference TRBV30 and TRBJ2-7 gives the whole variable domain SQTIHQWPATLVQPVGSPLSLECTVEGTSNPNLYWYRQAAGRGLQLLFYSVGIGQISSEVPQNLSASRPQDRQFILSSKKLLLSDSGFYLCAWRKREGYEQYFGPGTRLTVT.

This clonotype showed up just a few times. The chain recombines TRBV3-1 with TRBJ1-6; maybe TRBD1 (5 bases). The length of the CDR3 is 16 residues. CDR1 and CDR2 from the germline V gene are LGHDT and YNNKEL (reference sequence). V was trimmed by 2 bases and J by 8 bases, leaving 16 bases between them. The CDR3 DNA reads as TGTGCCAGCAGCCAAAAGAGGGGTGATAGGGATTCACCCCTCCACTTT. This encodes CASSQKRGDRDSPLHF.